The 11 T cell receptor beta chains given below trace back to one sample, sequenced in a study of regulatory and conventional T cells in RAG deficiency. Conventional CD4+ T cells were sorted from blood as CD25-low CD127-high cells. Using immunoSEQ multiplex PCR, the repertoire was profiled, and TCRdb retains in-frame clones only, with some absent. The sample has around 20,000 clones, 85% to 95% seen once. These data also featured in a second study, about regulatory T cells. That study adds: The PCR used 52 TRBV and 13 TRBJ primers.

The specimen sequenced was CD4+ T cells sorted from blood. All receptors derive from a human donor in good health.

This chain uses TRBV19 with TRBJ1-2, with D perhaps TRBD1 (6 bases). Germline values: CDR1 LNHDA, CDR2 SQIVND (reference sequence). The CDR3 runs to 13 residues. Trimming cost V 5 bases and J 4 bases, with 11 bases left between them. CDR3 sequence (DNA): TGTGCCAGTAGTCCCCGACAGGCCTATGGCTACACCTTC. This sequence encodes CASSPRQAYGYTF.

This chain connects TRBV5-1 to TRBJ2-5, with D hard to call. V lost 0 bases to trimming and J lost 2 bases, with 14 bases between them. Germline V gene sequence: CDR1 SGHRS, CDR2 YFSETQ. This CDR3 is 16 amino acids long. The CDR3 reads CASSLGVSTQQETQYF. In DNA, the CDR3 is TGCGCCAGCAGCTTGGGGGTATCGACACAGCAAGAGACCCAGTACTTC.

The genes are TRBV4-1 and TRBJ1-2; D is undetermined. The CDR3 has 16 residues. Trimming took 0 bases from V and 4 from J, leaving 15 bases between them. The germline CDR1 and CDR2 sequences are MGHRA and YSYEKL. CDR3 nucleotide sequence: TGCGCCAGCAGCCAAGATTTGGTGTCTGAGGTCTATGGCTACACCTTC. Translating gives CASSQDLVSEVYGYTF.

The gene calls are TRBV10-2 and TRBJ2-1, with D tentatively TRBD2 (5 bases). In germline, CDR1 is WSHSY, CDR2 SAAADI. Deletions cut 6 bases from V and 4 bases from J, with 16 bases between. This CDR3 comprises 15 residues. Here the CDR3 reads CASRESGAQYNEQFF. In DNA, the CDR3 is TGCGCCAGCAGAGAGAGCGGAGCCCAGTACAATGAGCAGTTCTTC.

The CDR3 loop reads CAWSLPGGAGEKLFF. The CDR3 DNA reads as TGTGCCTGGAGTTTGCCAGGGGGCGCCGGTGAAAAACTGTTTTTT. The V call is TRBV30, the J call TRBJ1-4, with TRBD1 matching over 8 bases. Per germline, CDR1 GTSNPN and CDR2 SVGIG (reference sequence). This CDR3 is built from 15 residues. V was clipped by 2 bases and J by 7 bases; unmatched bases: 9. Using reference TRBV30 and TRBJ1-4 for the parts outside the CDR3, the full variable domain is SQTIHQWPATLVQPVGSPLSLECTVEGTSNPNLYWYRQAAGRGLQLLFYSVGIGQISSEVPQNLSASRPQDRQFILSSKKLLLSDSGFYLCAWSLPGGAGEKLFFGSGTQLSVL.

The chain is built from TRBV25-1 and TRBJ2-5, with TRBD1 as a possible D gene (6 bases). Trimming took 3 bases from V and 1 from J, leaving 9 bases between them. The CDR3 consists of 14 residues. Germline V CDR1 and CDR2: MGHDK, SYGVNS. The CDR3 sequence is CASSDRTAQETQYF. Written as DNA, the CDR3 is TGTGCCAGCAGTGACCGGACAGCCCAAGAGACCCAGTACTTC.

The rearrangement links TRBV21-1 to TRBJ1-1. TRBV21-1 has pseudogene status. The CDR3 has 11 residues. CDR3 nucleotides: TGTGCCAGCAGGCCCGCGCCTGAAGCTTTCTTT. Translation: CASRPAPEAFF.

The chain employs TRBV27 and TRBJ2-1, with 8 positions matching TRBD1. With 6 bases clipped from V and 6 bases from J, the junction kept 10 bases outside the gene matches. The CDR3 is 15 residues long. Germline loops: CDR1 MNHEY, CDR2 SMNVEV (reference sequence). The CDR3 coding sequence is TGTGCCAGCAGCTTTGGGGACAGGACGCCCAATGAGCAGTTCTTC. Translated: CASSFGDRTPNEQFF.

The chain has TRBV7-2 and TRBJ2-1; TRBD2 matches 7 bases. CDR3 length: 12 residues. Germline CDR1 SGHTA, CDR2 FQGNSA. Trimming at V came to 1 base and at J to 14 bases, leaving 5 bases not matched to a gene. The CDR3 loop reads CASSLDVGGKFF. The CDR3 nucleotides are TGTGCCAGCAGCTTAGATGTGGGGGGGAAGTTCTTC.

V is TRBV28 and J is TRBJ1-2; D is uncertain. There are 14 residues in the CDR3. The V gene's germline CDR1 is MDHEN and CDR2 SYDVKM. The V gene lost 5 bases and the J gene lost 2 bases, with 12 bases spanning the gap. DNA for the CDR3: TGTGCCAGCAGTCCCCCCCCAGGAAACTATGGCTACACCTTC. It translates to CASSPPPGNYGYTF.

The table lists this clone with a count of one. The chain links TRBV29-1 to TRBJ2-7; a possible D gene is TRBD2 (6 bases). Trimming shortened V by 4 bases and J by 0 bases, and 16 bases separated the two germline ends. Germline V gene lookup returns CDR1 SQVTM and CDR2 ANQGSEA. This CDR3 spans 15 amino acids. The CDR3 coding sequence is TGCAGCGTTGTACGGGGACTGACGAGCTCCTACGAGCAGTACTTC. Its translation: CSVVRGLTSSYEQYF.